This T cell receptor (beta chain) was profiled in a study of regulatory T cells in long-lasting Graves disease. TCR beta libraries were built with iRepertoire HTBI primers and Arm-PCR of CDR3 regions. In TCRdb, the multiplex PCR reads were re-called with MiXCR into one record per CDR3 protein. The table has about 560,000 distinct CDR3 sequences, about 16% seen once. This clonotype occurred a few times. One junction end does not reproduce the germline sequence, and a read error may be involved. This CDR3 is built from 14 residues. The V gene's germline CDR1 is SGHRS and CDR2 YFSETQ. The sample's time point: newly diagnosed GD, antithyroid drugs for less than 3 months. PBMCs provided the RNA from which the TCR library was made. A further study also used this sample, focusing on T cells in Graves' hyperthyroidism and ophthalmopathy. That work states: The HTBI primer set served for first-round RT-PCR of the TCR CDR3.

Sequencing used peripheral blood mononuclear cells (PBMCs), obtained at new diagnosis, from a patient treated with antithyroid drugs. This chain joins TRBV5-1 and TRBJ1-2; no reliable D call. The TCR comes from a man in his late teens or twenties with Graves disease. The CDR3 loop reads CASSLAQESYGYTF. The CDR3 DNA reads as TGTGCCAGCAGCTTGGCCCAGGAGAGCTATGGCTACACCTTC.